This T cell receptor beta chain was sequenced during a study of blood T cell repertoires in COVID-19. Using immunoSEQ multiplex PCR, the repertoire was profiled, and TCRdb retains in-frame clones only, with some absent. The repertoire holds 6,000 or so clones, with around 84% as singletons. This clone was recorded once. This TCR was recovered from a human donor with active COVID-19. The donor label of this sample is uncertain. Material for sequencing was peripheral blood.

CDR3 bases: TGCGCCAGCGCTACTAGCGTATCCTACAATGAGCAGTTCTTC. It specifies CASATSVSYNEQFF. This rearrangement joins TRBV5-1 to TRBJ2-1, with TRBD2 matching 7 bases. The CDR3 is 14 residues long. The germline CDR1 and CDR2 sequences are SGHRS and YFSETQ. V was pared by 7 bases and J by 1 base, with 5 bases of the junction left unmatched.